A single sample is the source of the 32 T cell receptor beta chains below, sequenced in a study of identical twins. Each CDR3 protein gets one entry after TCRdb re-called the 5' RACE reads with MiXCR. Altogether 500,000 or so distinct CDR3 sequences are present, approximately 22% being singletons, with the ten largest covering around 0.9%. The same specimen was also included in a second study, on T cells expressing NK-cell markers.

What was sequenced was CD4+ T cells sorted from blood. All receptors derive from a woman aged 18-30 years in good health.

The V call is TRBV12-3 or TRBV12-4, the J call TRBJ2-5; a weak D match, TRBD1 (5 bases). The CDR3 is made up of 12 amino acids. The germline V and J ends were trimmed by 6 bases and 7 bases, with 12 bases remaining between them. CDR3 bases: TGTGCCAGCAGCTCAGGGTCTTGGACCCAGTACTTC. It translates to CASSSGSWTQYF.

This clonotype was recorded a few times. V usage is TRBV6-5 and J usage is TRBJ2-7, with D perhaps matching TRBD1 or TRBD2 (5 bases each). Per the germline V gene, CDR1 is MNHEY and CDR2 is SVGAGI. CDR3 length equals 14 residues. Trimming removed 2 bases at V and 6 bases at J, with 14 bases between. As DNA, the CDR3 is TGTGCCAGCAGTTACGGGACGGGGCCCGGCGAGCAGTACTTC. Amino acids: CASSYGTGPGEQYF.

This rearrangement joins TRBV5-5 to TRBJ2-1, with 11 bases lining up with TRBD2. Per the germline V gene, CDR1 is SGHKS and CDR2 is YYEKEE (reference sequence). With V trimmed by 0 bases and J by 7 bases, 12 bases remained unmatched. CDR3 length: 18 residues. CDR3: CASSLAFGSGGALNEQFF. The CDR3 DNA is TGTGCCAGCAGCTTGGCCTTCGGTAGCGGGGGGGCCTTGAATGAGCAGTTCTTC.

This clonotype came up a few times. This rearrangement joins TRBV20-1 to TRBJ2-2; a weak D match, TRBD1 (5 bases). Germline values: CDR1 DFQATT, CDR2 SNEGSKA (reference sequence). Trimming shortened V by 3 bases and J by 6 bases, and 17 bases separated the two germline ends. The CDR3 contains 15 residues. The CDR3 sequence is CSARPGIPQPGELFF. The CDR3 nucleotides are TGCAGTGCTAGGCCAGGGATCCCCCAGCCCGGGGAGCTGTTTTTT.

This chain links TRBV20-1 with TRBJ2-7, with D perhaps TRBD2 (6 bases). The CDR3 covers 15 residues. Germline CDR1 is DFQATT and CDR2 is SNEGSKA (reference sequence). V lost 3 bases and J lost 0, with 15 bases in between. CDR3 DNA: TGCAGTGCTAGTGTTCCCGGGGGAAGCTCCTACGAGCAGTACTTC. It is translated as CSASVPGGSSYEQYF.

The V gene is TRBV9, the J gene TRBJ2-2; D is undetermined. The ends were cut back, 0 bases at V and 0 bases at J, with 9 bases in the middle. CDR1 and CDR2 (germline): SGDLS, YYNGEE. This CDR3 comprises 16 residues. CDR3 sequence (DNA): TGTGCCAGCAGCGTAGATCAACCTCCGAACACCGGGGAGCTGTTTTTT. Amino acid sequence: CASSVDQPPNTGELFF. The whole variable domain, remainder taken from reference TRBV9 and TRBJ2-2, is DSGVTQTPKHLITATGQRVTLRCSPRSGDLSVYWYQQSLDQGLQFLIQYYNGEERAKGNILERFSAQQFPDLHSELNLSSLELGDSALYFCASSVDQPPNTGELFFGEGSRLTVL.

A few counts support this clonotype. The chain's CDR3 is CSARSGTSRNEQFF. In nucleotides, the CDR3 is TGCAGTGCTAGATCCGGAACTAGCCGCAATGAGCAGTTCTTC. The chain recombines TRBV20-1 with TRBJ2-1, with D perhaps TRBD2 (6 bases). Trimming pared 2 bases from V and 6 bases from J, leaving 14 bases between. Germline assignment: CDR1 DFQATT and CDR2 SNEGSKA (reference sequence). The CDR3 covers 14 residues.

The V call is TRBV5-6, the J call TRBJ2-1, with 9 bases fitting TRBD1. J lost 8 bases, V lost 1 base, and 10 bases had no gene match. Germline V gene data show CDR1 as SGHDT and CDR2 as YYEEEE. The CDR3 loop spans 16 amino acids. CDR3 loop: CASSLIRDREFDEQFF. The CDR3 region has the DNA TGTGCCAGCAGCTTGATCCGGGACAGGGAGTTCGATGAGCAGTTCTTC.

The table lists this clonotype with a few counts. The chain joins TRBV10-2 to TRBJ1-2, with D possibly being TRBD1 (6 bases). CDR1 and CDR2 (germline): WSHSY, SAAADI. The CDR3 loop spans 16 amino acids. Trimming removed 5 bases from V and 6 bases from J, with 22 bases in between. CDR3 in DNA: TGCGCCAGCAGTCAACTCCCGGGACACGAGGGTGATGGCTACACCTTC. Translation: CASSQLPGHEGDGYTF.

This clonotype was counted only a few times. The rearrangement links TRBV29-1 to TRBJ2-2; D unclear. The CDR3 contains 14 residues. Germline assignment: CDR1 SQVTM and CDR2 ANQGSEA. The V gene lost 4 bases and the J gene lost 4 bases, with 13 bases spanning the gap. For the CDR3, the DNA is TGCAGCGTTGGATTAGTGTACGGCACCGGGGAGCTGTTTTTT. Translating it yields CSVGLVYGTGELFF.

This clonotype has more than one count but fewer than ten. The chain carries TRBV6-4 and TRBJ2-4; TRBD2 might be the D (5 bases). V was shortened by 6 bases and J by 4 bases, with 25 bases between the two germline ends. CDR3 length: 18 residues. Per germline, CDR1 MRHNA and CDR2 SNTAGT. The CDR3 region has the DNA TGTGCCAGCAGGACCCGAGAGCTAGCTATCATTCGTAAAAACATTCAGTACTTC. Protein product: CASRTRELAIIRKNIQYF.

The chain carries TRBV6-6 and TRBJ2-7; TRBD2 aligns across 7 bases. Germline assignment: CDR1 MNHNY and CDR2 SVGAGI (reference sequence). The V segment lost 11 bases and the J segment 2 bases; nucleotides outside the gene matches: 3. The CDR3 runs 11 residues. The CDR3 region is CAAGVTYEQYF. The CDR3 nucleotides are TGTGCCGCGGGGGTCACCTACGAGCAGTACTTC.

The chain uses TRBV5-1 and TRBJ2-7, with TRBD2 matching over 7 bases. The CDR3 contains 17 residues. Germline V gene data show CDR1 as SGHRS and CDR2 as YFSETQ. Losses at the gene ends were 1 base for V and 3 bases for J; bases not matched to a gene: 13. CDR3 protein: CASSLSGKGREIYEQYF. In DNA form, the CDR3 reads TGCGCCAGCAGCTTGAGTGGCAAGGGGCGGGAGATCTACGAGCAGTACTTC.

This clonotype was seen more than once but under ten times. This chain joins TRBV6-1 and TRBJ1-5; 9 bases align to TRBD1. Germline trimming cut 6 bases from V and 3 bases from J; bases unmatched to any gene: 3. The CDR3 covers 14 residues. The germline gives CDR1 MNHNS, CDR2 SASEGT. The CDR3 protein is CASRRDRDNQPQHF. CDR3 bases: TGTGCCAGCAGAAGGGACAGGGACAATCAGCCCCAGCATTTT.

The V gene is TRBV2, the J gene TRBJ2-3; TRBD1 matches 12 bases. The CDR3 runs 17 residues. The ends lost 0 bases at V and 3 bases at J; junction bases unmatched: 4. The germline V gene encodes CDR1 SNHLY and CDR2 FYNNEI. CDR3 DNA: TGTGCCAGCAGTGAAGCGTGGGGACAGGGGGCAACAGATACGCAGTATTTT. It is translated as CASSEAWGQGATDTQYF.

The chain combines TRBV7-2 with TRBJ2-7; 11 bases line up with TRBD2. Germline V gives CDR1 SGHTA, CDR2 FQGNSA. V dropped 6 bases and J dropped 6; count of bases not matched to a gene: 13. The CDR3 spans 16 residues. CDR3 sequence (DNA): TGTGCCAGCAGGACCATAGGGACTAGCGGAACGGGCGAGCAGTACTTC. This sequence encodes CASRTIGTSGTGEQYF.

The rearrangement joins TRBV5-1 to TRBJ2-5; D unresolved. The CDR3 contains 15 residues. V lost 4 bases to trimming and J lost 5 bases, with 18 bases between them. From germline, CDR1 is SGHRS and CDR2 YFSETQ. The CDR3 DNA is TGCGCCAGCAGCCCATCACCGGCGCCCTCGGAGACCCAGTACTTC. The encoded protein is CASSPSPAPSETQYF.

The V gene is TRBV5-1, the J gene TRBJ2-1; 11 nucleotides agree with TRBD2. This CDR3 contains 16 residues. Germline V CDR1 and CDR2: SGHRS, YFSETQ. Unmatched junction bases numbered 8, after V lost 3 bases and J lost 6 bases. The CDR3 region is CASSSRGTSGLNEQFF. The CDR3 DNA is TGCGCCAGCAGCTCCCGCGGGACTAGCGGACTCAATGAGCAGTTCTTC.

There are many counts of this clonotype. The chain recombines TRBV5-1 with TRBJ2-5, with 7 bases fitting TRBD2. After removal of 0 bases from V and 5 bases from J, the junction contained 4 bases not matched to a gene. Germline CDR1 and CDR2: SGHRS and YFSETQ. This CDR3 is built from 14 residues. The CDR3 spells CASSLGGSQETQYF. DNA of the CDR3: TGCGCCAGCAGCTTGGGCGGGAGTCAGGAGACCCAGTACTTC. Combining the CDR3 with reference TRBV5-1 and TRBJ2-5 gives the whole variable domain KAGVTQTPRYLIKTRGQQVTLSCSPISGHRSVSWYQQTPGQGLQFLFEYFSETQRNKGNFPGRFSGRQFSNSRSEMNVSTLELGDSALYLCASSLGGSQETQYFGPGTRLLVL.

This clonotype was counted a single time. The chain couples TRBV18 to TRBJ2-7, with TRBD2 as a possible D gene (6 bases). CDR1 KGHSH and CDR2 LQKENI come from the germline V gene. The CDR3 is 15 residues long. The V end was cut by 4 bases, the J end by 2 bases, with 15 bases between. DNA for the CDR3: TGTGCCAGCTCACGTCATCCGGGAGAAGCCTACGAGCAGTACTTC. This codes for CASSRHPGEAYEQYF.

Many counts were recorded for this clonotype. V and J are TRBV29-1 and TRBJ1-2, with 7 bases identical to TRBD1. This CDR3 has 15 residues. Germline CDR1 reads SQVTM; CDR2 reads ANQGSEA. The ends lost 5 bases at V and 5 bases at J; junction bases unmatched: 14. The CDR3 region is CSVPPNRDRPYGYTF. In nucleotides, the CDR3 is TGCAGCGTTCCCCCCAACCGGGACAGACCTTATGGCTACACCTTC.

In its sample, this clonotype was seen a few times. CDR3 sequence reads: CSVAVRKEGETQYF. The CDR3 region has the DNA TGCAGCGTTGCGGTCCGTAAAGAAGGAGAGACCCAGTACTTC. The chain recombines TRBV29-1 with TRBJ2-5; unclear D gene. Trimming removed 4 bases at V and 4 bases at J, with 16 bases between. Per germline, CDR1 SQVTM and CDR2 ANQGSEA. The CDR3 spans 14 residues.

This clonotype was picked up a small number of times. The V and J genes are TRBV24-1 and TRBJ2-3, with D possibly matching TRBD1 (5 bases). The germline CDR1 and CDR2 sequences are KGHDR and SFDVKD. Trimming took 4 bases from V and 1 from J, leaving 5 bases between them. The CDR3 is 13 amino acids. The CDR3 DNA reads as TGTGCCACCAGTGACAGGGGCACAGATACGCAGTATTTT. This codes for CATSDRGTDTQYF.

The sample holds many counts of this clonotype. This chain joins TRBV12-3 or TRBV12-4 and TRBJ1-6, with 9 bases lining up with TRBD1. The CDR3 is 15 residues long. V was clipped by 8 bases and J by 6 bases; unmatched bases: 8. The CDR3, as DNA: TGTGCCAGCGCCGGGCGGGGACAGGGTAATTCACCCCTCCACTTT. Residues: CASAGRGQGNSPLHF.

This clonotype appeared a few times. The chain links TRBV20-1 to TRBJ2-4, with TRBD2 identical over 12 bases. The CDR3 runs 15 residues. The germline V gene encodes CDR1 DFQATT and CDR2 SNEGSKA (reference sequence). The trim removed 3 bases at V and 2 bases at J, leaving 2 bases unmatched. CDR3 sequence reads: CSARRTSGTKNIQYF. The CDR3 DNA follows: TGCAGTGCTAGGAGGACTAGCGGGACCAAAAACATTCAGTACTTC.

The chain combines TRBV9 with TRBJ2-2; TRBD2 matches 12 bases. The CDR3 is made up of 18 amino acids. Germline V gene lookup returns CDR1 SGDLS and CDR2 YYNGEE. J lost 4 bases, V lost 0 bases, and 7 bases had no gene match. DNA for the CDR3: TGTGCCAGCAGCGTAGCGGCTAGCGGGGGGGCGGGCACCGGGGAGCTGTTTTTT. This sequence encodes CASSVAASGGAGTGELFF.

This clonotype came up a few times. The rearrangement links TRBV9 to TRBJ2-5; TRBD2 aligns across 11 bases. The V and J ends lost 1 base and 1 base, in that order; junction bases with no gene match: 3. This CDR3 has 16 amino acids. The germline gives CDR1 SGDLS, CDR2 YYNGEE. The CDR3 nucleotides read TGTGCCAGCAGCGTAAATCTAGCGGGGGGCCAAGAGACCCAGTACTTC. Translating gives CASSVNLAGGQETQYF.

In this sample, this clonotype turned up a few times. This sequence joins TRBV30 and TRBJ2-1; 7 bases line up with TRBD2. The V segment lost 2 bases and the J segment 11 bases; nucleotides outside the gene matches: 3. Looked up from germline, CDR1 is GTSNPN and CDR2 is SVGIG (reference sequence). This CDR3 has 11 residues. In nucleotides, the CDR3 is TGTGCCTGGAGTAGAGCGGGAAAGCAGTTCTTC. Protein product: CAWSRAGKQFF.

The rearrangement links TRBV6-1 to TRBJ2-2; possible D gene TRBD1, 7 bases. The CDR3 runs to 16 residues. Trimming cost V 4 bases and J 1 base, with 13 bases left between them. Germline V gives CDR1 MNHNS, CDR2 SASEGT. CDR3 in amino acids: CASSAPGGKNTGELFF. For the CDR3, the DNA is TGTGCCAGCAGTGCTCCAGGGGGGAAGAACACCGGGGAGCTGTTTTTT.

The rearrangement joins TRBV14 to TRBJ1-1; D gene ambiguous. The CDR3 totals 14 residues. V lost 2 bases and J 6 bases, leaving 13 bases between the germline ends. Per germline, CDR1 SGHDN and CDR2 FVKESK. As DNA, the CDR3 is TGTGCCAGCAGCCAACCCGGCGGCCGGCCTGAAGCTTTCTTT. Amino acid sequence: CASSQPGGRPEAFF.

Only a few counts were recorded for this clonotype. V and J are TRBV7-9 and TRBJ2-2, with no clear D. The ends were cut back, 5 bases at V and 7 bases at J, with 8 bases in the middle. The germline CDR1 and CDR2 sequences are SEHNR and FQNEAQ (reference sequence). CDR3 size: 12 residues. CDR3 in DNA: TGTGCCAGCAGCCCCTACGGCGGGGAGCTGTTTTTT. Translated, it gives CASSPYGGELFF. The whole variable domain, remainder taken from reference TRBV7-9 and TRBJ2-2, is DTGVSQNPRHKITKRGQNVTFRCDPISEHNRLYWYRQTLGQGPEFLTYFQNEAQLEKSRLLSDRFSAERPKGSFSTLEIQRTEQGDSAMYLCASSPYGGELFFGEGSRLTVL.

This chain links TRBV20-1 with TRBJ2-3; D might be TRBD1 (5 bases). The ends were cut back, 6 bases at V and 0 bases at J, with 19 bases in the middle. The CDR3 totals 16 residues. The germline CDR1 and CDR2 sequences are DFQATT and SNEGSKA (reference sequence). Here the CDR3 reads CSATARVLSSTDTQYF. The CDR3 DNA sequence: TGCAGTGCAACCGCCAGGGTTTTAAGTAGCACAGATACGCAGTATTTT.